A selection of T cell receptor beta chains follows, all from one sample in a study. TCRdb analysed the 5' RACE reads with MiXCR anew, one entry per CDR3 protein. The table has 45,000 to 60,000 distinct CDR3 sequences, about 24% seen once; the top ten hold 3.2%. The sequenced material came from tumor-infiltrating naive CD4+ T cells sorted from the breast tumor. The receptors originated from a female donor with breast cancer. Each CDR3 is given without its conserved first and last residue. The size of a clone is reported for some rows only, either as once, few or many, or as a class for expanded clones.

size	V	CDR3
few	TRBV7-3	ASSVGGSGANVLT
.	TRBV2	ASRLETIQY
medium-sized	TRBV5-5	ASSFGPGQNEQF
few	TRBV6-1	ASSPTGVSTDTQY
many	TRBV20-1	SARDGTSTQETQY
.	TRBV5-1	ASSLGIPIGAEAF
many	TRBV7-9	ASSPKLRLGNEQF
.	TRBV7-4	ASSADTYNEQF
.	TRBV10-3	ATLTSGSNNEQF
.	TRBV27	ASSPHILSGRDTEAF
few	TRBV11-3	ASSSEGLAGDNEQF
many	TRBV5-1	ASSESAKNIQY
few	TRBV18	ASSRDNEQF
few	TRBV12-3/TRBV12-4	ASSPEPGTSGSYEQY
.	TRBV27	ASSARFTTGTGELF
few	TRBV6-5	ASSYSRLASAQF
.	TRBV7-3	ASSPKAWRQANTGELF
few	TRBV5-1	ASSLYVIVSGANVLT
many	TRBV5-1	ASSQDGTVQETQY
few	TRBV29-1	SVGQELNSPLH
.	TRBV5-1	ASSSRDRGNQPQH
.	TRBV3-1	ASSLADYEQY
.	TRBV7-2	ASSFTGRGTEAF
few	TRBV7-9	ASNLRDRGVYGYT
.	TRBV5-1	ASSFFRQNTEAF
.	TRBV6-6	ASSLQGEYQPQH
many	TRBV4-3	ASSQERDEQY
.	TRBV20-1	SARPLAGDPDTQY
.	TRBV24-1	ATSDFLAGGVNMNEQF
few	TRBV29-1	SVDGVNNEQF
few	TRBV6-1	ASSEARGQEGYT
few	TRBV7-2	ASSLRYGTSVSLTSGELF
.	TRBV29-1	SVEEGPGNGYEQY
few	TRBV5-1	ASSSQGLGGELF
.	TRBV5-1	ASSLPFGRSTDTQY
.	TRBV24-1	ATSDPLRREDTQY
few	TRBV4-1	ASSQVGHPNEKLF
.	TRBV24-1	ATSVPASDRGLTDTQY
.	TRBV20-1	SAKPGALAFHEQF
.	TRBV6-1	ASVLYSAGGEYEQY
.	TRBV20-1	SAGAHRGDYNEQF
.	TRBV7-9	ASSSSGGRETQY
.	TRBV5-1	ASSLGRTGGSSPLH
.	TRBV15	ATSSAVYNEQF
.	TRBV29-1	SSSRGADTQY
few	TRBV3-1	ASSRAEGVGELF
few	TRBV5-1	ASSLAGGSQTQY
medium-sized	TRBV11-3	ASSLVETQY